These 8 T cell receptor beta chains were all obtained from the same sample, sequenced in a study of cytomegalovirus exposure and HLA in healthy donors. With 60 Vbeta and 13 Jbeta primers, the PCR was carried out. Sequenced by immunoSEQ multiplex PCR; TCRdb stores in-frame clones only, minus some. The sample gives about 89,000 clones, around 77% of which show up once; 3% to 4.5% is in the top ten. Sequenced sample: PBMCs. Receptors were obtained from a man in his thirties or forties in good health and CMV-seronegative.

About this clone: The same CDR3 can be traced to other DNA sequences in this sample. CDR3 DNA: TGTGCCAGCTCACCAGGGCAGGGGCGGACTGAAGCTTTCTTT. Its protein product is CASSPGQGRTEAFF. This chain connects TRBV18 to TRBJ1-1; weak D call: TRBD1 (6 bases). The V end lost 2 bases, the J end lost 5 bases, and 12 bases lay between the germline ends. The CDR3 extends over 14 amino acids. CDR1 KGHSH and CDR2 LQKENI come from the germline V gene.

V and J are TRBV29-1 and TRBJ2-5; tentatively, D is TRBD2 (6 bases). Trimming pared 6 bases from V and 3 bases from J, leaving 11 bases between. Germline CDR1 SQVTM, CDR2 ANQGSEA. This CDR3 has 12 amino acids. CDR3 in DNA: TGCAGCGTGAGCGGGCTAGAAGAGACCCAGTACTTC. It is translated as CSVSGLEETQYF.

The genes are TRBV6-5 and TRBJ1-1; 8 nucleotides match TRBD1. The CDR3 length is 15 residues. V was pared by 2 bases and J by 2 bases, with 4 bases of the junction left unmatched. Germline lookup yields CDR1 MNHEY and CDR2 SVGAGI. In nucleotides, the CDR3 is TGTGCCAGCAGTTACGGACAGGGACCTAACACTGAAGCTTTCTTT. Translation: CASSYGQGPNTEAFF.

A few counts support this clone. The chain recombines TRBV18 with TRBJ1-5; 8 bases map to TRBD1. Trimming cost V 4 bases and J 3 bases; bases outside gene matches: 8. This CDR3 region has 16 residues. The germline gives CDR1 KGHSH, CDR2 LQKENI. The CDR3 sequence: CASSLHRQGNNQPQHF. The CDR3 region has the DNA TGTGCCAGCTCACTACACCGACAGGGGAACAATCAGCCCCAGCATTTT.

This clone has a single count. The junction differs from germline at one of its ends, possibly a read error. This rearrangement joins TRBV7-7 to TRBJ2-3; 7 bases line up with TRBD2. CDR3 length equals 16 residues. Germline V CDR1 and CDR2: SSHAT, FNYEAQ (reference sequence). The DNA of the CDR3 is TGTGCTAGCAGCTTATTTCTGCGGGAGTTCCCAGATACGCAGTATTTT. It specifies CASSLFLREFPDTQYF.

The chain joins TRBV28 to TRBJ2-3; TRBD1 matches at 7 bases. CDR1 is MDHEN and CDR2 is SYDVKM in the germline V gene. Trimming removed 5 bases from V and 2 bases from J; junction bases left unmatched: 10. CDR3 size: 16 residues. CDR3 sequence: CASSSAGTADTDTQYF. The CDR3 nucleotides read TGTGCCAGCAGTAGCGCCGGGACAGCGGACACAGATACGCAGTATTTT. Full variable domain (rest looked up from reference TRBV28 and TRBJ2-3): DVKVTQSSRYLVKRTGEKVFLECVQDMDHENMFWYRQDPGLGLRLIYFSYDVKMKEKGDIPEGYSVSREKKERFSLILESASTNQTSMYLCASSSAGTADTDTQYFGPGTRLTVL.

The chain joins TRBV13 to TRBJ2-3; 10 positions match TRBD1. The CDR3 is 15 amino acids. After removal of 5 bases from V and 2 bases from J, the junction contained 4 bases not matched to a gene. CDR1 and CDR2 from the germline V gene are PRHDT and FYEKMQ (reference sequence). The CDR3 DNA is TGTGCCAGCAGCCCTGGGACAGGGGACACAGATACGCAGTATTTT. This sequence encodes CASSPGTGDTDTQYF.

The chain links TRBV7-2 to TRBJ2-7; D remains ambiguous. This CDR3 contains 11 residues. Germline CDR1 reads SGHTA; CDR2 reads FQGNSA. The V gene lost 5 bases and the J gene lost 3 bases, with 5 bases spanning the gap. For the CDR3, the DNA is TGTGCCAGCAGCCAACACTACGAGCAGTACTTC. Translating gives CASSQHYEQYF.